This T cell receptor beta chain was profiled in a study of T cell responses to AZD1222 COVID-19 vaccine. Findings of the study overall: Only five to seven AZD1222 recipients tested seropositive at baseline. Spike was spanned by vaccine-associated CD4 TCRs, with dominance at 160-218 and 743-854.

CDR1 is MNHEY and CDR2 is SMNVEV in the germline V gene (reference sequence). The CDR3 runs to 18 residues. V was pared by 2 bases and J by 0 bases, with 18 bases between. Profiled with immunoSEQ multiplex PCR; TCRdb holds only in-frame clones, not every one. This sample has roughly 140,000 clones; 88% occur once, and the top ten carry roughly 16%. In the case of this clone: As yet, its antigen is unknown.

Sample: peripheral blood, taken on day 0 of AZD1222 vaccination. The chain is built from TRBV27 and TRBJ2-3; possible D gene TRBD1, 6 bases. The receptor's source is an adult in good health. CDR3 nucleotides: TGTGCCAGCAGTTTAGCGTCATCAGGGACATCTAGCACAGATACGCAGTATTTT. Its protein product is CASSLASSGTSSTDTQYF.